This entry lists 9 T cell receptor beta chains sequenced from one sample in a study of graft-versus-host responses after intestinal transplantation (dated by TCRdb to about 2021). Library preparation was by the immunoSEQ multiplex PCR assay. The table was pulled from immuneACCESS by TCRdb, which kept in-frame rearrangements only. Such tables lose some clones; where checked, under half of the loss comes from unresolved V genes, and the rest has no known cause. A total of tens of thousands of clones appear in this sample, approximately 88% of them only once. The ten largest account for around 2.5% of the sample. The sample's time point label is to be understood as: cells obtained before transplantation from donor or recipient. Their recognized antigens are unknown. This specimen was unstimulated CD8+ T cells sorted from spleen or lymph node cells, taken before intestinal transplant. Receptor source: a human donor who received an intestinal transplant.

This sequence joins TRBV28 and TRBJ2-4; perhaps TRBD1 as D (5 bases). CDR1 and CDR2 from the germline V gene are MDHEN and SYDVKM. The V end was cut by 6 bases, the J end by 3 bases, with 18 bases between. The CDR3 length is 16 residues. The CDR3 region is CASSYDRELDKNIQYF. CDR3 nucleotide sequence: TGTGCCAGCAGCTATGACAGAGAGTTGGACAAAAACATTCAGTACTTC.

The chain has TRBV7-8 and TRBJ1-3; D unresolved. CDR1 is SGHVS and CDR2 is FQNEAQ in the germline V gene. V shed 6 bases and J shed 1 base, with 16 bases lying between them. The CDR3 consists of 16 residues. DNA for the CDR3: TGTGCCAGCAGAGAAAGTCCCGACATGTCTGGAAACACCATATATTTT. This sequence encodes CASRESPDMSGNTIYF. Combining the CDR3 with reference TRBV7-8 and TRBJ1-3 gives the whole variable domain GAGVSQSPRYKVAKRGQDVALRCDPISGHVSLFWYQQALGQGPEFLTYFQNEAQLDKSGLPSDRFFAERPEGSVSTLKIQRTQQEDSAVYLCASRESPDMSGNTIYFGEGSWLTVV.

V usage is TRBV13 and J usage is TRBJ2-3; tentatively, D is TRBD1 (6 bases). CDR1 is PRHDT and CDR2 is FYEKMQ in the germline V gene (reference sequence). V was cut by 5 bases and J by 2 bases, with 26 bases left in between. This CDR3 comprises 19 residues. The CDR3 spells CASSPRGFWGPLSTDTQYF. As DNA, the CDR3 is TGTGCCAGCAGCCCGAGAGGATTTTGGGGGCCGCTGTCCACAGATACGCAGTATTTT.

The rearrangement links TRBV6-1 to TRBJ1-4; a possible D gene is TRBD1 (5 bases). Germline lookup yields CDR1 MNHNS and CDR2 SASEGT. This CDR3 comprises 15 residues. V was cut by 0 bases and J by 5 bases, with 10 bases left in between. Written as DNA, the CDR3 is TGTGCCAGCAGTGAAGCGCAGGGAGGGAATGAAAAACTGTTTTTT. Its translation: CASSEAQGGNEKLFF.

The rearrangement links TRBV19 to TRBJ2-1; 11 bases match TRBD1. The V segment lost 2 bases and the J segment 8 bases; nucleotides outside the gene matches: 5. The CDR3 loop spans 15 amino acids. The germline gives CDR1 LNHDA, CDR2 SQIVND (reference sequence). CDR3 amino acids: CASSITDRGRYEQFF. In nucleotides, the CDR3 is TGTGCCAGTAGTATAACGGACAGGGGGCGTTATGAGCAGTTCTTC.

The genes are TRBV29-1 and TRBJ2-5; D remains unclear. V was trimmed by 5 bases and J by 1 base, leaving 11 bases between them. Germline values: CDR1 SQVTM, CDR2 ANQGSEA. This CDR3 contains 13 residues. The CDR3 nucleotides are TGCAGCGTTCGGCCTCGGGTCCAAGAGACCCAGTACTTC. Protein product: CSVRPRVQETQYF.

The V and J genes are TRBV7-6 and TRBJ1-5; maybe TRBD1 (5 bases). Trimming took 1 base from V and 8 from J, leaving 15 bases between them. The CDR3 loop spans 15 amino acids. Germline V gene sequence: CDR1 SGHVS, CDR2 FNYEAQ. CDR3 nucleotide sequence: TGTGCCAGCAGCTTAGTGAGGCAGGGAACCAAGCCCCAGCATTTT. Amino acid sequence: CASSLVRQGTKPQHF.

This sequence joins TRBV27 and TRBJ1-2, with D possibly being TRBD1 (6 bases). Germline CDR1 and CDR2: MNHEY and SMNVEV (reference sequence). V shed 5 bases and J shed 4 bases, with 17 bases lying between them. This CDR3 comprises 15 residues. The CDR3 sequence: CASSHGAGVGYGYTF. The DNA of the CDR3 is TGTGCCAGCAGTCACGGGGCAGGGGTTGGCTATGGCTACACCTTC.

This chain uses TRBV7-9 with TRBJ1-1; the D gene is possibly TRBD1 (6 bases). The V gene lost 6 bases and the J gene lost 5 bases, with 22 bases spanning the gap. Germline values: CDR1 SEHNR, CDR2 FQNEAQ (reference sequence). The CDR3 loop spans 16 amino acids. For the CDR3, the DNA is TGTGCCAGCAGATCCAGGGGCGGGGGGGGTTGGACTGAAGCTTTCTTT. This encodes CASRSRGGGGWTEAFF.